This T cell receptor beta chain stems from a study of CD8+ T cells in alopecia areata. Whole-study results and caveats: Higher clonality was seen in lesional scalp than in normal scalp, especially in alopecia totalis/universalis.

About this clone itself: Its antigen is undetermined.

CD25+CD127- cells were obtained by sorting CD4+ cells, for four or five patients. The investigators collected lesional scalp punch biopsies and peripheral blood from alopecia areata patients. Germline CDR1 is LNHDA and CDR2 is SQIVND (reference sequence). The CDR3 runs to 17 residues. V was pared by 4 bases and J by 7 bases, with 14 bases of the junction left unmatched. cDNA prepared by RNA extraction and subsequent reverse transcription served as the template for sequencing. Produced via immunoSEQ multiplex PCR; TCRdb's table is partial and in-frame only. The profile covers approximately 13,000 clones, with over 50% appearing a single time and roughly 4% taken by the ten largest.

This sequence joins TRBV19 and TRBJ1-5; TRBD1 agrees at 9 bases. The clonotype originates from a human donor with alopecia areata. Input material: CD4+ Tregs sorted from blood. CDR3 region: CASSSGPGQGLGQPQHF. The DNA of the CDR3 is TGTGCCAGTAGTAGCGGACCGGGACAGGGTTTGGGACAGCCCCAGCATTTT.